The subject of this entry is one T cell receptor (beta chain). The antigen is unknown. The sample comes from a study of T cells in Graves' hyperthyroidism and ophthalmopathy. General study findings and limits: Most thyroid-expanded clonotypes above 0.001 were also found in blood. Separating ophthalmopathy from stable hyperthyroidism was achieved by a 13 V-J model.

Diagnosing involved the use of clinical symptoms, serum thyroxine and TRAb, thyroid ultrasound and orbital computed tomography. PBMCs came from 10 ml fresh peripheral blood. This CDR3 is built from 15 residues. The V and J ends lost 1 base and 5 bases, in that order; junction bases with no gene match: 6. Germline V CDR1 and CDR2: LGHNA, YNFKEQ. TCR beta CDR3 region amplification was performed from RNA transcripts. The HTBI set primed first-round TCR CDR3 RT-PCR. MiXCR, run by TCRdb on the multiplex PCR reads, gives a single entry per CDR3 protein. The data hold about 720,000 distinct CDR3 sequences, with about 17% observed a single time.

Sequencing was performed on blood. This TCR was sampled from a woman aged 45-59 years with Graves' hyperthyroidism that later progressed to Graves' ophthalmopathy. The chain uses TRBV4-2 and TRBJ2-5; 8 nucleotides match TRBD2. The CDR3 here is CASSQVGGAYETQYF. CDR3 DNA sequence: TGTGCCAGCAGCCAAGTCGGGGGGGCCTATGAGACCCAGTACTTC.